These 30 T cell receptor beta chains originate from one sample sequenced in a study of cytomegalovirus exposure and HLA in healthy donors. 60 Vbeta and 13 Jbeta primers were used in PCR. Profiling relied on immunoSEQ multiplex PCR, and the TCRdb table lists in-frame clones only, not all of them. The sample includes roughly 130,000 clones, approximately 67% of them seen just once. The sequenced sample consisted of PBMCs. The receptors derive from a woman aged 55-69 years in good health and CMV-seronegative.

This clone came up a few times. The chain carries TRBV6-5 and TRBJ2-7; possible D gene TRBD1, 5 bases. Germline V gene lookup returns CDR1 MNHEY and CDR2 SVGAGI. This CDR3 comprises 15 residues. Trimming took 2 bases from V and 2 from J, leaving 13 bases between them. The CDR3 DNA follows: TGTGCCAGCAGTTACACAGGTGGGTTCACCTACGAGCAGTACTTC. Translating gives CASSYTGGFTYEQYF.

Comment on this clone: One end of the junction varies from germline; a read error may be responsible. The V gene is TRBV7-9, the J gene TRBJ2-7; 8 nucleotides align to TRBD1. CDR3 length: 15 amino acids. The germline V gene has CDR1 SEHNR and CDR2 FQNEAQ (reference sequence). The CDR3 protein is CSSSPRAGGLGGQYF. CDR3 sequence (DNA): TGTTCCAGCAGCCCGAGGGCAGGGGGCCTTGGTGGGCAGTACTTC.

The CDR3 here is CASSFDPGQGGNEQFF. CDR3 in DNA: TGTGCCAGCAGCTTCGATCCGGGACAGGGTGGAAATGAGCAGTTCTTC. The chain has TRBV5-4 and TRBJ2-1, with 9 bases matching TRBD1. This CDR3 is built from 16 residues. The germline gives CDR1 SGHNT, CDR2 YYREEE (reference sequence). V gave up 2 bases and J gave up 7 bases; unmatched junction bases: 10.

The V and J genes are TRBV11-2 and TRBJ2-3, with 8 bases matching TRBD2. The V segment lost 10 bases and the J segment 0 bases; nucleotides outside the gene matches: 6. The V gene's germline CDR1 is SGHAT and CDR2 FQNNGV. The CDR3 extends over 14 amino acids. CDR3 sequence: CATARGGSTDTQYF. The CDR3 DNA reads as TGTGCCACTGCCCGGGGGGGAAGCACAGATACGCAGTATTTT.

The rearrangement links TRBV7-3 to TRBJ2-3; 8 bases align to TRBD1. V lost 4 bases and J lost 6; bases outside the gene matches: 9. The CDR3 loop spans 15 amino acids. Per the germline V gene, CDR1 is SGHTA and CDR2 is FQGTGA. In nucleotides, the CDR3 is TGTGCCAGCAGCTATACAGGGGGAGAGTCGGATACGCAGTATTTT. Its translation: CASSYTGGESDTQYF.

V and J are TRBV2 and TRBJ1-6, with D perhaps matching TRBD1 (5 bases). The CDR3 is made up of 13 amino acids. Germline lookup yields CDR1 SNHLY and CDR2 FYNNEI. The ends were cut back, 4 bases at V and 7 bases at J, with 8 bases in the middle. The CDR3 spells CASSVGANSPLHF. DNA of the CDR3: TGTGCCAGCAGTGTAGGGGCGAATTCACCCCTCCACTTT.

The rearrangement links TRBV14 to TRBJ2-1; 8 bases fit TRBD2. The trim removed 4 bases at V and 5 bases at J, leaving 16 bases unmatched. CDR3 length: 18 amino acids. Germline CDR1 reads SGHDN; CDR2 reads FVKESK. CDR3 protein: CASSPPSAGVGVHNEQFF. CDR3 coding DNA: TGTGCCAGCAGCCCACCCTCAGCGGGAGTAGGGGTCCACAATGAGCAGTTCTTC.

This clone was counted a single time. This chain joins TRBV13 and TRBJ2-2; the match to TRBD2 covers 10 bases. This CDR3 is built from 15 residues. Trimming removed 5 bases from V and 7 bases from J; junction bases left unmatched: 7. Germline loops: CDR1 PRHDT, CDR2 FYEKMQ (reference sequence). CDR3 sequence (DNA): TGTGCCAGCAGCCGGAGCGGGGGGGCAGTCGGGGAGCTGTTTTTT. Residues: CASSRSGGAVGELFF. The complete variable domain, with remaining parts taken from reference TRBV13 and TRBJ2-2, reads AAGVIQSPRHLIKEKRETATLKCYPIPRHDTVYWYQQGPGQDPQFLISFYEKMQSDKGSIPDRFSAQQFSDYHSELNMSSLELGDSALYFCASSRSGGAVGELFFGEGSRLTVL.

DNA of the CDR3: TGTGCCAGCAGCTTTGACAGTGTAAGGGCTTTCTTT. Translated, it gives CASSFDSVRAFF. The rearrangement uses TRBV13 and TRBJ1-1; D possibly corresponds to TRBD1 (5 bases). V was clipped by 3 bases and J by 11 bases, with 13 bases between them. The CDR3 covers 12 residues. Per the germline V gene, CDR1 is PRHDT and CDR2 is FYEKMQ (reference sequence).

The chain recombines TRBV4-3 with TRBJ2-7; TRBD1 aligns across 8 bases. CDR1 and CDR2 from the germline V gene are LGHNA and YSLEER. V was clipped by 4 bases and J by 2 bases; unmatched bases: 4. There are 14 residues in the CDR3. CDR3 nucleotides: TGCGCCAGCAGCCCCGGGACAGGAACCTACGAGCAGTACTTC. Translation gives CASSPGTGTYEQYF.

V and J are TRBV7-2 and TRBJ2-1, with 9 bases lining up with TRBD1. This CDR3 has 15 amino acids. V shed 7 bases and J 7 bases; nucleotides not matched to a gene: 11. Germline CDR1 reads SGHTA; CDR2 reads FQGNSA. This CDR3 reads CASKIQGAGINEQFF. CDR3 nucleotides: TGTGCCAGCAAAATACAGGGGGCAGGTATTAATGAGCAGTTCTTC.

The genes are TRBV7-2 and TRBJ1-3; TRBD1 might be the D (6 bases). Per germline, CDR1 SGHTA and CDR2 FQGNSA. V dropped 1 base and J dropped 0 bases, with 16 bases sitting between them. CDR3 length: 18 residues. The chain's CDR3 is CASSLGGLQGLSGNTIYF. The CDR3 DNA sequence: TGTGCCAGCAGCTTAGGGGGCCTACAGGGTCTCTCTGGAAACACCATATATTTT.

This clone has a single count. The gene calls are TRBV5-1 and TRBJ2-7, with D possibly being TRBD2 (5 bases). The CDR3 extends over 14 amino acids. Trimming took 6 bases from V and 1 from J, leaving 14 bases between them. The V gene's germline CDR1 is SGHRS and CDR2 YFSETQ. CDR3 residues: CASTEGVGSYEQYF. CDR3 in DNA: TGCGCCAGCACCGAGGGTGTCGGATCCTACGAGCAGTACTTC.

This sequence joins TRBV18 and TRBJ2-1; D remains unclear. V lost 2 bases, J lost 0 bases, and 11 bases lay in between. The CDR3 is 16 residues long. From germline, CDR1 is KGHSH and CDR2 LQKENI. The CDR3 DNA reads as TGTGCCAGCTCACCAACGACGCGGAGCTCCTACAATGAGCAGTTCTTC. It is translated as CASSPTTRSSYNEQFF.

This chain connects TRBV7-2 to TRBJ2-1; 13 positions match TRBD2. J gave up 10 bases and V 5 bases, and 11 bases lay outside the gene matches. CDR1 and CDR2 from the germline V gene are SGHTA and FQGNSA. The CDR3 sequence is 16 residues long. As DNA, the CDR3 is TGTGCCAGCAGCCCAGGGACTAGCGGGGTGGGGCGGGAGCAGTTCTTC. The encoded protein is CASSPGTSGVGREQFF.

This clone was seen a single time. The CDR3: CASSFRHPPSYEQYF. Here the CDR3 DNA reads TGTGCCAGCAGCTTTAGACACCCCCCCTCCTACGAGCAGTACTTC. The V call is TRBV12-1, the J call TRBJ2-7; the table's D gene call, TRBD1, was not cross checked with the DNA. TRBV12-1 is listed as a pseudogene. The CDR3 sequence is 15 residues long.

The genes are TRBV16 and TRBJ1-1; the D is unclear. V lost 4 bases to trimming and J lost 7 bases, with 10 bases between them. CDR1 and CDR2 (germline): KGHSY, FQNENV. The CDR3 runs 12 residues. The CDR3 sequence: CASSLSGDEAFF. As DNA, the CDR3 is TGTGCCAGCAGCCTTAGCGGGGATGAAGCTTTCTTT.

There are a few counts of this clone. The gene calls are TRBV28 and TRBJ1-1, with a tentative D call TRBD1 (5 bases). V lost 7 bases and J 11 bases, leaving 17 bases between the germline ends. Germline V gene lookup returns CDR1 MDHEN and CDR2 SYDVKM. There are 12 residues in the CDR3. The CDR3 nucleotides are TGTGCCAGCAACACAGGTGGGATAAACGCTTTCTTT. Translating it yields CASNTGGINAFF.

CDR3 protein: CASGQVTQETQYF. The CDR3 bases are TGTGCCAGTGGACAGGTTACCCAAGAGACCCAGTACTTC. This sequence joins TRBV19 and TRBJ2-5; the match to TRBD1 covers 7 bases. Germline CDR1 and CDR2: LNHDA and SQIVND (reference sequence). With V trimmed by 8 bases and J by 1 base, 4 bases remained unmatched. This CDR3 contains 13 residues.

V usage is TRBV19 and J usage is TRBJ2-3; 8 bases line up with TRBD1. The J segment lost 4 bases and the V segment lost 6 bases, leaving 3 bases of the junction unmatched. The germline V gene encodes CDR1 LNHDA and CDR2 SQIVND (reference sequence). The CDR3 is 13 amino acids. CDR3 sequence: CASSPTGADTQYF. DNA for the CDR3: TGTGCCAGTAGCCCGACAGGGGCAGATACGCAGTATTTT.

There are a few counts of this clone. DNA of the CDR3: TGTGCCAGCAGAGCGGGTCCCAATAGCAATCAGCCCCAGCATTTT. Amino acid sequence: CASRAGPNSNQPQHF. V usage is TRBV28 and J usage is TRBJ1-5; D is undetermined. V lost 6 bases to trimming and J lost 0 bases, with 12 bases between them. The CDR3 sequence is 15 residues long. Germline V gives CDR1 MDHEN, CDR2 SYDVKM.

This clone has more than one count but fewer than ten. This chain connects TRBV7-2 to TRBJ1-2, with unresolved D. V gave up 4 bases and J gave up 5 bases, with 14 bases separating them. The length of the CDR3 is 14 residues. Germline V gives CDR1 SGHTA, CDR2 FQGNSA. Here the CDR3 DNA reads TGTGCCAGCAGCTCAGTGGCTTGGAGGTATGGCTACACCTTC. The encoded protein is CASSSVAWRYGYTF.

V usage is TRBV7-6 and J usage is TRBJ2-1; 9 positions match TRBD1. CDR1 is SGHVS, CDR2 FNYEAQ, per germline. The CDR3 sequence is 15 residues long. J gave up 1 base and V 5 bases, and 3 bases lay outside the gene matches. The chain's CDR3 is CASSTDRGSYNEQFF. The CDR3 region has the DNA TGTGCCAGCAGCACCGACAGGGGGTCCTACAATGAGCAGTTCTTC. Based on the CDR3 plus reference TRBV7-6 and TRBJ2-1, the full variable domain is GAGVSQSPRYKVTKRGQDVALRCDPISGHVSLYWYRQALGQGPEFLTYFNYEAQQDKSGLPNDRFSAERPEGSISTLTIQRTEQRDSAMYRCASSTDRGSYNEQFFGPGTRLTVL.

The table lists this clone with a few counts. The V gene is TRBV6-5, the J gene TRBJ2-5; 7 bases map to TRBD1. CDR1 and CDR2 (germline): MNHEY, SVGAGI. The CDR3 is 13 amino acids. Losses at the gene ends were 7 bases for V and 3 bases for J; bases not matched to a gene: 5. The DNA for the CDR3 is TGTGCCAGCACCCGAGGGGGCAAAGAGACCCAGTACTTC. The encoded protein is CASTRGGKETQYF.

This clone was picked up a small number of times. The chain joins TRBV4-3 to TRBJ2-3; D may be TRBD2 (6 bases). V gave up 0 bases and J gave up 7 bases, with 20 bases separating them. The CDR3 extends over 17 amino acids. The germline V gene has CDR1 LGHNA and CDR2 YSLEER. The CDR3 reads CASSQDRVRFGGNTQYF. The DNA of the CDR3 is TGCGCCAGCAGCCAAGATCGAGTTAGGTTCGGGGGAAATACGCAGTATTTT.

This clone was detected only a few times. The sample carries other DNA sequences with the same CDR3. The rearrangement joins TRBV5-5 to TRBJ2-3, with no clear D. The CDR3 covers 13 residues. Trimming shortened V by 2 bases and J by 0 bases, and 4 bases separated the two germline ends. Germline lookup yields CDR1 SGHKS and CDR2 YYEKEE (reference sequence). The CDR3 spells CASSFLSTDTQYF. DNA for the CDR3: TGTGCCAGCAGCTTCCTTAGCACAGATACGCAGTATTTT. The whole variable domain, filled in from reference TRBV5-5 and TRBJ2-3, reads DAGVTQSPTHLIKTRGQQVTLRCSPISGHKSVSWYQQVLGQGPQFIFQYYEKEERGRGNFPDRFSARQFPNYSSELNVNALLLGDSALYLCASSFLSTDTQYFGPGTRLTVL.

V is TRBV19 and J is TRBJ1-5, with 10 nucleotides matching TRBD1. CDR1 is LNHDA and CDR2 is SQIVND in the germline V gene (reference sequence). The CDR3 runs to 13 residues. Germline trimming cut 5 bases from V and 7 bases from J; bases unmatched to any gene: 2. CDR3 in DNA: TGTGCCAGTAGTTGGGACAGGGGACAGCCCCAGCATTTT. This codes for CASSWDRGQPQHF.

This clone has more than one count but fewer than ten. This sequence joins TRBV28 and TRBJ1-1, with TRBD1 as a possible D gene (6 bases). V was trimmed by 10 bases and J by 4 bases, leaving 16 bases between them. The CDR3 is 13 residues long. Germline values: CDR1 MDHEN, CDR2 SYDVKM. The CDR3 sequence: CATFEGVGTEAFF. The CDR3, as DNA: TGTGCCACCTTTGAGGGGGTGGGCACTGAAGCTTTCTTT.

This clone was detected only once. V is TRBV19 and J is TRBJ2-1; TRBD2 matches at 7 bases. The germline V gene encodes CDR1 LNHDA and CDR2 SQIVND (reference sequence). Germline trimming cut 6 bases from V and 10 bases from J; bases unmatched to any gene: 9. The CDR3 extends over 13 amino acids. The CDR3 DNA reads TGTGCCAGTAGCCAGTCCCTAGCGGTGGAGCAGTTCTTC. This gives the protein CASSQSLAVEQFF.

The J gene is TRBJ2-1, the V gene TRBV27; 9 bases are shared with TRBD1. V trimming: 10 bases; J trimming: 8 bases; junction bases outside the gene matches: 6. The CDR3 extends over 12 amino acids. Germline CDR1 is MNHEY and CDR2 is SMNVEV (reference sequence). The CDR3 protein is CAIGTGRDEQFF. The CDR3 DNA follows: TGTGCCATCGGGACAGGGCGGGATGAGCAGTTCTTC.